The clone carrying this T cell receptor (beta chain) was seen more than once but under ten times. Its antigen is still unknown. The PBMCs were taken from around 10 ml of fresh peripheral blood. This record belongs to a study of Graves' ophthalmopathy and Graves' hyperthyroidism. Study conclusions and caveats: Blood contained most expanded thyroid clonotypes exceeding 0.001 frequency. The model reached 70% to 71% sensitivity and about 72% specificity for predicting ophthalmopathy progression.

Trimming shortened V by 1 base and J by 4 bases, and 13 bases separated the two germline ends. Germline assignment: CDR1 KGHSH and CDR2 LQKENI. CDR3 size: 15 residues. Using RNA transcripts, the TCR beta CDR3 regions were amplified. First-round RT-PCR employed HTBI primers, with a second-round multiplex PCR after it. One entry per CDR3 protein results from TCRdb running MiXCR on the multiplex PCR reads. The repertoire has roughly 350,000 distinct CDR3 sequences, about 18% of them found once; the top ten carry roughly 2.4%. This chain joins TRBV18 and TRBJ1-1, with D perhaps TRBD1 (5 bases). The sample was peripheral blood. This TCR was sampled from an adult woman with stable Graves' hyperthyroidism. The CDR3 DNA reads TGTGCCAGCTCACCACGGCCGGGGGGGACCACTGAAGCTTTCTTT. The encoded protein is CASSPRPGGTTEAFF.